This entry describes one TCR beta chain. Germline CDR1 MNHEY, CDR2 SVGAGI. Losses at the gene ends were 4 bases for V and 7 bases for J; bases not matched to a gene: 5. CDR3 length equals 13 residues. The data originate from a study of blood T cell repertoires in COVID-19. Whole-study context: The study drew acute and convalescent COVID-19 samples from the United States, Italy and Spain.

Generated by immunoSEQ multiplex PCR, the TCRdb table keeps only in-frame clones and is missing some. The table shows about 260,000 clones, with around four fifths occurring only once. This receptor was taken from a man in his 60s with acute or convalescent COVID-19. The genes are TRBV6-5 and TRBJ2-3; TRBD1 matches 7 bases. Sequencing input: peripheral blood. The CDR3 nucleotides are TGTGCCAGCAGTTTCACAGGGGAGCATACGCAGTATTTT. This translates into CASSFTGEHTQYF.